This TCR beta chain appears in the sequencing data of a study of blood T cells in healthy people across ages. Whole-study results and caveats: A conclusive naive versus antigen-experienced comparison was prevented by the unsorted PBMCs. Roughly linear age-related decline in beta diversity appeared, significant by age about 40.

The CDR3 contains 13 residues. V was shortened by 7 bases and J by 3 bases, with 14 bases between the two germline ends. CDR1 is SGHRS, CDR2 YFSETQ, per germline. Caucasian, healthy and from Russia, the donors were aged between about 6 and 90. A minimum of 6 micrograms of total RNA was extracted per sample. Comment on this clonotype: Its antigen is unknown. A much more abundant neighbour one base away suggests this may be a read error.

Through a sample-barcoded 5' primer and a J-beta primer mix, a second PCR was run for roughly 7 to 11 cycles. TCRdb reanalysed the 5' RACE reads using MiXCR and keeps one entry per CDR3 protein. This table holds about 780,000 distinct CDR3 sequences, less than 60% found once. The sample consisted of blood. The TCR sequence derives from an elderly man in good health. V is TRBV5-1 and J is TRBJ2-7; D is undetermined. Written as DNA, the CDR3 is TGCGCCAGCGCTCGGCTTACAAACTACGAGCAGTACTTC. It yields the protein CASARLTNYEQYF.